This entry describes one TCR beta chain. An end of the junction differs from the germline gene, which may be a read error. The data originate from a study of CD8+CD57+ T cells in acquired aplastic anemia. The patients chosen for sequencing had shown expansion of CD8+CD57+ cells (detected by flow cytometry). Genomic DNA served as template for TCR beta VDJ and CDR3 profiling. MiXCR, applied by TCRdb to the reads, yields one record per CDR3 protein. Among 180,000 or so distinct CDR3 sequences, roughly 65% were seen once, and the ten largest hold approximately 42%. Sequenced material: sorted CD4+, CD8+, or CD8+CD57+ T cells (not recorded which) from PBMCs. The origin of this receptor is a human donor with aplastic anemia.

The CDR3 DNA is TGTGCCAGCAGTTTCGCAGGGGGGGTCGGGAACACTGAAGCTTTCTTT. Protein product: CASSFAGGVGNTEAFF. The chain has TRBV10-1 and TRBJ1-1, with TRBD1 matching over 7 bases. There are 16 residues in the CDR3. CDR1 and CDR2 (germline): WNHNN, SYGVQD (reference sequence).